This TCR beta chain was documented in a study of T and B cells in COVID-19 patients. TRB rearrangements were amplified by multiplex PCR with BIOMED2 TRB-A/B primers. One entry per CDR3 protein, called by TCRdb with MiXCR from the multiplex PCR reads. The sample yields about 14,000 distinct CDR3 sequences, over 25% seen once. From blood, about 240-550 ng of genomic DNA served as TRB template. The sample holds many counts of this clonotype. The origin of this receptor is a human donor who had recovered from COVID-19. Sequenced sample: blood.

For the CDR3, the DNA is TGTGCCATCAGTGAGGATGAGACCCAGTACTTC. Protein sequence: CAISEDETQYF. The chain uses TRBV10-3 and TRBJ2-5, with D hard to call. Per germline, CDR1 ENHRY and CDR2 SYGVKD. The CDR3 loop spans 11 amino acids. V gave up 2 bases and J gave up 5 bases, with 3 bases separating them.